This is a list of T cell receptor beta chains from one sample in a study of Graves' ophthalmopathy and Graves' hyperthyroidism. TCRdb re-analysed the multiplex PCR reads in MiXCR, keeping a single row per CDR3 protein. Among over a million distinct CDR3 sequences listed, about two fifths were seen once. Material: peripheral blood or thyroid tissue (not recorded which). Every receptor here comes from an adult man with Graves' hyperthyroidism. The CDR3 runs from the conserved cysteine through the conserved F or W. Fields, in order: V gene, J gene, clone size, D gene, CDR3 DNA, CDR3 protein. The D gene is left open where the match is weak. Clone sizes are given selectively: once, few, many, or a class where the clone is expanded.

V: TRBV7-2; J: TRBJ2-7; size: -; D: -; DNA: TGTGCCAGCAGTCCTAGCCGAGGTGACGGGCAGTACTTC; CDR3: CASSPSRGDGQYF
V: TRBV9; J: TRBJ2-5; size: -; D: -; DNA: TGTGCCAGCAGCGCCGACCAACAAGAGACCCAGTACTTC; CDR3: CASSADQQETQYF
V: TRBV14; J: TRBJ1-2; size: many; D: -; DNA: TGTGCCAGCAGCCAGTCTAACTATGGCTACACCTTC; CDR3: CASSQSNYGYTF
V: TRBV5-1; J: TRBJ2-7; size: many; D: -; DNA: TGCGCCAGCAGCTTTAGCGAAAGGACCTACGAGCAGTACTTC; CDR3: CASSFSERTYEQYF
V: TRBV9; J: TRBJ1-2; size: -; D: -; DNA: TGTGCCAGCAGCGTAGACGGGCTAGGGTATGGCTACACCTTC; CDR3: CASSVDGLGYGYTF
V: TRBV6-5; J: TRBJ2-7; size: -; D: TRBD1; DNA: TGTGCCAGCAGTCCTGCTTCGGGACAGGGGGCATACGAGCAGTACTTC; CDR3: CASSPASGQGAYEQYF
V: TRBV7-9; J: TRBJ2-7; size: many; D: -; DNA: TGTGCCAGCAGTTTTCCCGCCGACTCGGGGTCCTACGAGCAGTACTTC; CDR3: CASSFPADSGSYEQYF
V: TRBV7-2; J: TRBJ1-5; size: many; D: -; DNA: TGTGCCAGCAGCTTAGCGCTGGGCAGGGTGAGCAATCAGCCCCAGCATTTT; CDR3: CASSLALGRVSNQPQHF
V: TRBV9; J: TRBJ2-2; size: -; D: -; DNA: TGTGCCAGCAGCGTATTTCCCTCAGATTACACCGGGGAGCTGTTTTTT; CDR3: CASSVFPSDYTGELFF
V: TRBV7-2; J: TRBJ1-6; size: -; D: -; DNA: TGTGCCAGCAGCCAATTTCCACCTATTAGACGAGAATTTAAGGCCCTCCACTTT; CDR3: CASSQFPPIRREFKALHF
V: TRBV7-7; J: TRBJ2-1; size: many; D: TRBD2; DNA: TGTGCTAGCAGCTTAGCTAGCGGGTTCCACAATGAGCAGTTCTTC; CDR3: CASSLASGFHNEQFF
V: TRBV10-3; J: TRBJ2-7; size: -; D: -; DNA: TGTGCCATCAGTGAGTCGCAGGGGAGGACCATTACCTACGAGCAGTACTTC; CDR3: CAISESQGRTITYEQYF
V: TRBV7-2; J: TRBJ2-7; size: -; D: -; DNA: TGTGCCAGCAGCTTCAAGGGCCTAGGGGAGCAGTACTTC; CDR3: CASSFKGLGEQYF
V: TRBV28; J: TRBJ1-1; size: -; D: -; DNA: TGTGCCAGCACCCTGGGGTTGCGAGCTTTCTTT; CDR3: CASTLGLRAFF
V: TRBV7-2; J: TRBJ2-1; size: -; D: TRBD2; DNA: TGTGCCAGCAGCTTAACTAGCGGGGAATACAATGAGCAGTTCTTC; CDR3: CASSLTSGEYNEQFF
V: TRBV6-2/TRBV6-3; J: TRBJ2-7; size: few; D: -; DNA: TGTGCCTCCGGAGGACCACCCTCCTACGAGCAGTACTTC; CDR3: CASGGPPSYEQYF
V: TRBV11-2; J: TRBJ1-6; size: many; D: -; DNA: TGTGCCAGCAGCTTCGGACAAGATTCACCCCTCCACTTT; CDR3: CASSFGQDSPLHF
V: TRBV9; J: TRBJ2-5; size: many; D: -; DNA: TGTGCCAGCAGCGTAGAGGGGGGACTGGAGACCCAGTACTTC; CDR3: CASSVEGGLETQYF
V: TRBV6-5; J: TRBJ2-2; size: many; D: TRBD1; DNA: TGTGCCAGCACGACAGGGAGCACCGGGGAGCTGTTTTTT; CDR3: CASTTGSTGELFF
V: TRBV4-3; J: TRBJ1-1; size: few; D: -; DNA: TGCGCCAGCAGCCCTCAAATAGAGATAAACACTGAAGCTTTCTTT; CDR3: CASSPQIEINTEAFF
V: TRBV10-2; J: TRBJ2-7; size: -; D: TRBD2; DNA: TGCGCCAGCAGTGCCGGACTAGCGGGATTCCAATTC; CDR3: CASSAGLAGFQF
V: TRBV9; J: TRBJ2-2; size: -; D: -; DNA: TGTGCCAGCCGACGGAGGGCAGCGCTTGGCACCGGGGAGCTGTTTTTT; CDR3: CASRRRAALGTGELFF
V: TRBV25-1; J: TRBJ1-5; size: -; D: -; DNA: TGTGCCAGCAGTTACATTCGGAAAATGATAGGTCAGCCCCAGCATTTT; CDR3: CASSYIRKMIGQPQHF
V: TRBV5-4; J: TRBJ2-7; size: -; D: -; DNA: TGTGCCAGCAGCCCAGACACCCTCTCCTACGAGCAGTACTTC; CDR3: CASSPDTLSYEQYF
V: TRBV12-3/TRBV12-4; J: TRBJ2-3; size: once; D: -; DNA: TGTGCCAGCAGTTTACAGAAGGTGATTAGCACAGATACGCAGTATTTT; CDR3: CASSLQKVISTDTQYF
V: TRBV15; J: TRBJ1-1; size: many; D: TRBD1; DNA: TGTGCCACCAGCGGGCTCAGGGGGCGCTGGGTTTTGAACACTGAAGCTTTCTTT; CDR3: CATSGLRGRWVLNTEAFF
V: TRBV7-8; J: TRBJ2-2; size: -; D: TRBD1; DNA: TGTGCCAGCAGCTCTTCCCCGAGGGGGCGCAACGGGGAGCTGTTTTTT; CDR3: CASSSSPRGRNGELFF
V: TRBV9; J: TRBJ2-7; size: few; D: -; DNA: TGTGCCAGCAGCGTAGGGGACGGGTACTACGAGCAGTACTTC; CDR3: CASSVGDGYYEQYF
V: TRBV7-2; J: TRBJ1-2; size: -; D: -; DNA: TGTGCCAGCAGCTTGAAAGGGCAGATTCCCTATGGCTACACCTTC; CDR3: CASSLKGQIPYGYTF
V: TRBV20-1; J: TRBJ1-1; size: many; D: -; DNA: TGCAGTGCTAGAGATGGTCAGCCCCACACTGAAGCTTTCTTT; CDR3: CSARDGQPHTEAFF
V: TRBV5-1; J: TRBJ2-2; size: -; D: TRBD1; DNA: TGCGCCAGCAGCGGACGGAGGACAGGGACGGATCCCGGGGAGCTGTTTTTT; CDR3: CASSGRRTGTDPGELFF
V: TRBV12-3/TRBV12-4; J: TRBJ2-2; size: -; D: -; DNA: TGTGCCAGCAGTTATAATGTGAACACCGGGGAGCTGTTTTTT; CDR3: CASSYNVNTGELFF
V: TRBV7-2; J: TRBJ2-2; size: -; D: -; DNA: TGTGCCAGCAGCTTAGAAACAGGGTTGGGTACCGGGGAGCTGTTTTTT; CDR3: CASSLETGLGTGELFF
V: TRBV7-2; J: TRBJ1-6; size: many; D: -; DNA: TGTGCCAGCAGCTTAGCACAGGGTGACCGTTCACCCCTCCACTTT; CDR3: CASSLAQGDRSPLHF
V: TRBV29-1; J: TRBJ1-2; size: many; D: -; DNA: TGCAGCGTTGTTAGCAGCCTCGGTGGCTACACCTTC; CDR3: CSVVSSLGGYTF
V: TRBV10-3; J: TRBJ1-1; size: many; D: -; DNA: TGTGCCATCAGTGAGGATACTGAAGCTTTCTTT; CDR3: CAISEDTEAFF
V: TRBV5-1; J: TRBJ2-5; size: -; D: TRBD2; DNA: TGCGCCAGCAGCTTACAGCGGGGGTCGGAGACCCAGTACTTC; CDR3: CASSLQRGSETQYF
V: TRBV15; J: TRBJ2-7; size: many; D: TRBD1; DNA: TGTGCCACCAGCAGTGACGGGACAGGCCCCTACGAGCAGTACTTC; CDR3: CATSSDGTGPYEQYF
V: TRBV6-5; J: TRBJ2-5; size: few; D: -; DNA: TGTGCCAGCAGTTACTCTCTCCAGGGGCGGGCAGAGACCCAGTACTTC; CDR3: CASSYSLQGRAETQYF
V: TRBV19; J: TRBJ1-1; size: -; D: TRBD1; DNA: TGTGCCAGTAGAACAGGGGGATTCTCGTTCATGAACACTGAAGCTTTCTTT; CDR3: CASRTGGFSFMNTEAFF
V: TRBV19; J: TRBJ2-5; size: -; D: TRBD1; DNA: TGTGCCAGTAGTATTAACTTCGGAGGACAGGGGGGAGAGACCCAGTACTTC; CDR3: CASSINFGGQGGETQYF
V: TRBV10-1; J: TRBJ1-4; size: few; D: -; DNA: TGCGCCAGCAGTGAGGGTGCCAGCAGGAATGAAAAACTGTTTTTT; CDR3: CASSEGASRNEKLFF
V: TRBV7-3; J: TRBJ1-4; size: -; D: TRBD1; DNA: TGTGCCAGCAGCGTAAAGGGGTCTGGGACAGCTAATGAAAAACTGTTTTTT; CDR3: CASSVKGSGTANEKLFF
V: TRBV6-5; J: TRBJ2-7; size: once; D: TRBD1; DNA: TGTGCCAGCAGTTACGGACAGGGGTTAACCTACGAGCAGTACTTC; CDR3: CASSYGQGLTYEQYF
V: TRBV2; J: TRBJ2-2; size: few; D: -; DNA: TGTGCCAGCAGTGACATAGAACAGCGGTTTGGCGGGGAGCTGTTTTTT; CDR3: CASSDIEQRFGGELFF
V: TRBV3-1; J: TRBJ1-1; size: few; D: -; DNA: TGTGCCAGCAGCCAGCCGGGACACCGTGGGGCGAACACTGAAGCTTTCTTT; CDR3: CASSQPGHRGANTEAFF
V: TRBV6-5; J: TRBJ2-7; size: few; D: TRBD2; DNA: TGTGCCAGCAGTTACTCTGCTAGCGGGAGCAGGGTTAACGAGCAGTACTTC; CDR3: CASSYSASGSRVNEQYF
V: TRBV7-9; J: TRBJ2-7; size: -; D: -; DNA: TGCGCCAGCAGCCAAGGTCCAGGGTACCTCACCCGATCCTACGAGCAGTACTTC; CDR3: CASSQGPGYLTRSYEQYF
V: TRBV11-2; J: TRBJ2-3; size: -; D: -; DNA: TGTGCCAGCAGCTTATATGAGGGGGAGTATTTT; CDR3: CASSLYEGEYF
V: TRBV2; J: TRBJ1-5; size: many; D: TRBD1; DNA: TGTGCCAGCAGCGTAAACCGGGACAGGGGTTTCGTAGATCAGCCCCAGCATTTT; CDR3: CASSVNRDRGFVDQPQHF
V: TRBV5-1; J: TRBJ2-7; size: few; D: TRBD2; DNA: TGCGCCAGCAGCCGCCTAGCGGGAGGGCCGAGTTTGCAGTACTTC; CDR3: CASSRLAGGPSLQYF
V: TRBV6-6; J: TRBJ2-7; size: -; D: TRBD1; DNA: TGTGCCAGCAGCGATAATCAACCGGGACAGGGCCGCTACGAGCAGTACTTC; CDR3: CASSDNQPGQGRYEQYF
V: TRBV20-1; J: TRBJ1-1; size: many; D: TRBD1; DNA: TGCAGTGCTAGAGGGGGACAGGCTGAAGCTTTCTTT; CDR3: CSARGGQAEAFF
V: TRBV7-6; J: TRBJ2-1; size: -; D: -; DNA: TGTGCCAGCAGCTTTTGGGGGCGGCAGGGCTACAATGAGCAGTTCTTC; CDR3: CASSFWGRQGYNEQFF